This is a list of T cell receptor beta chains from one sample in a study of T cell repertoires in breast cancer. One entry per CDR3 protein, called by TCRdb with MiXCR from the emulsion pairing reads. The repertoire holds approximately 4,000 distinct CDR3 sequences, with around 40% as singletons. The material sequenced was CD8+ T cells. All receptors derive from a pool of human donors with breast cancer or a healthy control (not recorded which). Each CDR3 is given with its conserved first and last residue. The D gene is left open where the match is weak. Where a row states a size, it is once, few, many or the class of an expanded clone; other rows omit it.

j_gene | d_gene | abundance | v_gene | CDR3nt | CDR3aa
TRBJ2-3 | - | many | TRBV7-2 | TGTGCCAGCAGCTGGGGACTGGGGACAGATACGCAGTATTTT | CASSWGLGTDTQYF
TRBJ2-5 | - | many | TRBV7-2 | TGTGCCAGCACTATTAAAGGGAGGAATGGGGTTTGGTACTTC | CASTIKGRNGVWYF
TRBJ1-5 | - | - | TRBV6-2/TRBV6-3 | TGTGCCAGCAGTTCCGTAAGGGGGAGCGGCCAGCCCCAGCATTTT | CASSSVRGSGQPQHF
TRBJ2-2 | TRBD2 | many | TRBV20-1 | TGCAGTGCCATAGGGACTAGCCCTTACACCGGGGAGCTGTTTTTT | CSAIGTSPYTGELFF
TRBJ2-2 | - | - | TRBV20-1 | TGCAATGCTGGAGAGGACACTAACACCGGGGAGCTGTTTTTT | CNAGEDTNTGELFF
TRBJ1-6 | - | - | TRBV11-2 | TGTGCCAGCAGTATATTAGGGACCTATTCACCCCTCCACTTT | CASSILGTYSPLHF
TRBJ2-1 | TRBD2 | many | TRBV7-3 | TGTGCCAGCAGGGCCGGGACTAGCGACTACAATGAGCAGTTCTTC | CASRAGTSDYNEQFF
TRBJ1-1 | TRBD1 | - | TRBV20-1 | TGCAGTGCTAGAGGCGATGGGGGGCAGGGGGCTCCCACTGAAGCTTTCTTT | CSARGDGGQGAPTEAFF
TRBJ1-2 | TRBD1 | large | TRBV28 | TGTGCCATCCGGACAGGGGGCGATGGCTACACCTTC | CAIRTGGDGYTF
TRBJ1-1 | TRBD1 | - | TRBV6-5 | TGTGCCAGCAGAGAGACCTCGGACAGGGTGGCTTTCTTT | CASRETSDRVAFF
TRBJ2-2 | - | - | TRBV2 | TGTGCCAGCGGCAGCGCTACCGGGGAGCGATTTTTT | CASGSATGERFF